This T cell receptor (beta chain) originates from a study of CD8 T cells in ankylosing spondylitis. General study results and limits: What appeared characteristic of ankylosing spondylitis blood was a TCR beta motif of eight highly homologous variants. There was reportedly significant enrichment of clones that were disease-linked in matched ankylosing spondylitis synovial fluid.

CDR1 and CDR2 (germline): LNHNV, YYDKDF (reference sequence). CDR3 length: 13 amino acids. Deletions cut 5 bases from V and 2 bases from J, with 10 bases between. Each TCR beta library was made by quantitative 5'-RACE that incorporated molecular barcodes. TCRdb processed the 5' RACE reads anew with MiXCR; each CDR3 protein has one entry. The table lists hundreds of thousands of distinct CDR3 sequences, around 7.8% of them singletons. This clonotype was counted ten times or more. Its antigen remains unknown. The chain combines TRBV15 with TRBJ2-7; D is uncertain. This clonotype was obtained from a male donor with ankylosing spondylitis or in good health (not recorded which). Specimen: blood, either unsorted or a sorted T cell fraction (not recorded which). The CDR3 bases are TGTGCCACCAGCGGCGACATTGCCTACGAGCAGTACTTC. As protein: CATSGDIAYEQYF.